This is a list of T cell receptor beta chains from one sample in a study of persistence of HIV-infected CD4 T cells. Their recognized antigens are unknown. Libraries were prepared by immunoSEQ multiplex PCR; TCRdb keeps only in-frame clonotypes and omits some of them. Of approximately 20,000 clones listed, about 84% were seen once; the top ten hold almost 7%. Material: CD4+ T cells sorted from PBMCs after approximately 18-hour stimulation, obtained from a patient who received antiretroviral therapy. Source of these receptors: an adult man with HIV who was CMV-seropositive. The CDR3 runs from the conserved cysteine through the conserved F or W. The order of the fields is V gene, clone size, D gene, J gene, CDR3 DNA, CDR3 protein. A D gene is named only where the DNA matches it firmly. Size is stated for part of the rows, as once, few or many counts, or as a class when the clone is expanded.

v_call: TRBV20-1
clone_size: .
d_call: .
j_call: TRBJ2-2
cdr3_nt: TGCAGTGCTAGTAGGCGGGCACAACTGTTTTTT
cdr3_aa: CSASRRAQLFF

v_call: TRBV5-6
clone_size: .
d_call: TRBD1
j_call: TRBJ1-6
cdr3_nt: TGTGCCAGCAGCTTCATCGGACAGGGGTCTAATTCACCCCTCCACTTT
cdr3_aa: CASSFIGQGSNSPLHF

v_call: TRBV5-1
clone_size: .
d_call: .
j_call: TRBJ1-1
cdr3_nt: TGCGCCAGCAGCCGAGTAGGGGGGAACACTGAAGCTTTCTTT
cdr3_aa: CASSRVGGNTEAFF

v_call: TRBV2
clone_size: .
d_call: .
j_call: TRBJ2-3
cdr3_nt: TGTGCCAGCAGTGCCCTCACAGATACGCAGTATTTT
cdr3_aa: CASSALTDTQYF

v_call: TRBV14
clone_size: .
d_call: .
j_call: TRBJ2-2
cdr3_nt: TGTGCCAGCAGCCAAGGGATGGGGCGTTACGCCGGGGAGCTGTTTTTT
cdr3_aa: CASSQGMGRYAGELFF

v_call: TRBV5-1
clone_size: .
d_call: TRBD2
j_call: TRBJ2-1
cdr3_nt: TGCGCCAGCAGCAGAGGGACTAGCGGGGGCTACAATGAGCAGTTCTTC
cdr3_aa: CASSRGTSGGYNEQFF

v_call: TRBV2
clone_size: .
d_call: TRBD2
j_call: TRBJ2-7
cdr3_nt: TGTGCCAGCTTTGCTATCGGGGGGGGTTTCTCCTACGAGCAGTACTTC
cdr3_aa: CASFAIGGGFSYEQYF

v_call: TRBV3-1/TRBV3-2
clone_size: .
d_call: TRBD2
j_call: TRBJ2-2
cdr3_nt: TGTGCCAGCAGCCTCCTCCTATCGGGGGGGCGCGGCGGGGAGCTGTTTTTT
cdr3_aa: CASSLLLSGGRGGELFF

v_call: TRBV18
clone_size: .
d_call: TRBD1
j_call: TRBJ1-5
cdr3_nt: TGTGCCAGCTCACCCCCGGGGACAGGGGTTAGCAATCAGCCCCAGCATTTT
cdr3_aa: CASSPPGTGVSNQPQHF

v_call: TRBV6-1
clone_size: .
d_call: .
j_call: TRBJ1-5
cdr3_nt: TGTGCCAGCAGTGAACATAGGGTAGGTCAGCCCCAGCATTTT
cdr3_aa: CASSEHRVGQPQHF

v_call: TRBV7-9
clone_size: .
d_call: TRBD1
j_call: TRBJ1-6
cdr3_nt: TGTGCCAGCAGCTGGGGGGACAGGGGGTCACCCCTCCACTTT
cdr3_aa: CASSWGDRGSPLHF

v_call: TRBV25-1
clone_size: .
d_call: TRBD1
j_call: TRBJ1-2
cdr3_nt: TGTGCCAGCAGTCTTGAGACAGGGGGCGCAGCCTATGGCTACACCTTC
cdr3_aa: CASSLETGGAAYGYTF

v_call: TRBV3-1/TRBV3-2
clone_size: few
d_call: .
j_call: TRBJ2-1
cdr3_nt: TGTGCCAGCAGCCAAGATAGGGTCAGTGAGCAGTTCTTC
cdr3_aa: CASSQDRVSEQFF

v_call: TRBV5-4
clone_size: .
d_call: TRBD2
j_call: TRBJ2-3
cdr3_nt: TGTGCCAGCAGCCCGGGGACTAGCGGGGGGGTATACACAGATACGCAGTATTTT
cdr3_aa: CASSPGTSGGVYTDTQYF

v_call: TRBV15
clone_size: .
d_call: TRBD2
j_call: TRBJ2-2
cdr3_nt: TGTGCCACCGCGGGGGGTACCGGGTCCGGGGAGCTGTTTTTT
cdr3_aa: CATAGGTGSGELFF

v_call: TRBV7-9
clone_size: .
d_call: .
j_call: TRBJ1-2
cdr3_nt: TGTGCCAGCAGCTTAAGTCAAACAGCCGAGATTAACTATGGCTACACCTTC
cdr3_aa: CASSLSQTAEINYGYTF

v_call: TRBV30
clone_size: .
d_call: TRBD1
j_call: TRBJ1-5
cdr3_nt: TGTGCCTGGAGTAATAGGGGACAGGGACAGCCCCAGCATTTT
cdr3_aa: CAWSNRGQGQPQHF

v_call: TRBV15
clone_size: .
d_call: .
j_call: TRBJ2-3
cdr3_nt: TGTGCCACCAGCAGAGATCTAGGGGCAGATACGCAGTATTTT
cdr3_aa: CATSRDLGADTQYF

v_call: TRBV5-1
clone_size: .
d_call: .
j_call: TRBJ1-4
cdr3_nt: TGCGCCAGCAGCCCCCAGGGGTCGGATGAAAAACTGTTTTTT
cdr3_aa: CASSPQGSDEKLFF

v_call: TRBV2
clone_size: .
d_call: .
j_call: TRBJ1-1
cdr3_nt: TGTGCCAGCAGTGGGGAGAGAGTAGCTTTCTTT
cdr3_aa: CASSGERVAFF

v_call: TRBV28
clone_size: .
d_call: .
j_call: TRBJ2-7
cdr3_nt: TGTGCCAGCACAACCCGGGACCGAAACTACGAGCAGTACTTC
cdr3_aa: CASTTRDRNYEQYF

v_call: TRBV7-8
clone_size: once
d_call: .
j_call: TRBJ2-7
cdr3_nt: TGTGCCAGCAGCTTCGACACCTCCTACGAGCAGTACTTC
cdr3_aa: CASSFDTSYEQYF

v_call: TRBV15
clone_size: .
d_call: .
j_call: TRBJ1-3
cdr3_nt: TGTGCCACCAGCAGCGATCTGGGGGCTGGAAACACCATATATTTT
cdr3_aa: CATSSDLGAGNTIYF

v_call: TRBV6-1
clone_size: .
d_call: .
j_call: TRBJ1-1
cdr3_nt: TGTGCCAGCAGTGAAGGCAGAAACACTGAAGCTTTCTTT
cdr3_aa: CASSEGRNTEAFF

v_call: TRBV11-1
clone_size: .
d_call: .
j_call: TRBJ2-7
cdr3_nt: TGTGCCAGCAGCTTAGGAAGAGGGCATGGGTACGAGCAGTACTTC
cdr3_aa: CASSLGRGHGYEQYF

v_call: TRBV27
clone_size: once
d_call: .
j_call: TRBJ2-1
cdr3_nt: TGTGCCAGCAGTCAGCAGGGACCGGTATACAATGAGCAGTTCTTC
cdr3_aa: CASSQQGPVYNEQFF

v_call: TRBV5-4
clone_size: .
d_call: .
j_call: TRBJ2-6
cdr3_nt: TGTGCCAGCAGCTTGGGGGGCCGATCGGCCTCTGGGGCCAACGTCCTGACTTTC
cdr3_aa: CASSLGGRSASGANVLTF

v_call: TRBV18
clone_size: .
d_call: .
j_call: TRBJ1-1
cdr3_nt: TGTGCCAGCTCAAGCGTGACACTCACTGAAGCTTTCTTT
cdr3_aa: CASSSVTLTEAFF

v_call: TRBV2
clone_size: .
d_call: .
j_call: TRBJ2-6
cdr3_nt: TGTGCCAGCCTGAGGAACTCTGGGGCCAACGTCCTGACTTTC
cdr3_aa: CASLRNSGANVLTF

v_call: TRBV24-1
clone_size: .
d_call: .
j_call: TRBJ1-5
cdr3_nt: TGTGCCACCAGTGGAGGATGGAATCAGCCCCAGCATTTT
cdr3_aa: CATSGGWNQPQHF

v_call: TRBV19
clone_size: few
d_call: TRBD2
j_call: TRBJ2-5
cdr3_nt: TGTGCCAGTAGTATAGGTCAGAGCGGGGGACAAGAGACCCAGTACTTC
cdr3_aa: CASSIGQSGGQETQYF

v_call: TRBV19
clone_size: .
d_call: TRBD1
j_call: TRBJ1-1
cdr3_nt: TGTGCCAGTAGTATTGGACAGGGATTTAACACTGAAGCTTTCTTT
cdr3_aa: CASSIGQGFNTEAFF

v_call: TRBV3-1/TRBV3-2
clone_size: .
d_call: TRBD2
j_call: TRBJ2-1
cdr3_nt: TGTGCCAGCAGCCAAGCCACTAGCGGTGAGCAGTTCTTC
cdr3_aa: CASSQATSGEQFF

v_call: TRBV29-1
clone_size: .
d_call: .
j_call: TRBJ2-7
cdr3_nt: TGCAGCGCAATGGACCGGGACTCCACCTACGAGCAGTACTTC
cdr3_aa: CSAMDRDSTYEQYF

v_call: TRBV27
clone_size: .
d_call: TRBD1
j_call: TRBJ2-3
cdr3_nt: TGTGCCACCAGCCGGGACAGACTGAGCGTAGATACGCAGTATTTT
cdr3_aa: CATSRDRLSVDTQYF

v_call: TRBV23-1
clone_size: .
d_call: .
j_call: TRBJ2-4
cdr3_nt: TGCGCCAGCAGCCGGGTTCGTAAACAGGGCCTAGCCAAAAACATTCAGTACTTC
cdr3_aa: CASSRVRKQGLAKNIQYF

v_call: TRBV19
clone_size: .
d_call: .
j_call: TRBJ1-5
cdr3_nt: TGTGCCAGTAGTATAGACAGGGGCCGCAATCAGCCCCAGCATTTT
cdr3_aa: CASSIDRGRNQPQHF

v_call: TRBV18
clone_size: .
d_call: .
j_call: TRBJ1-1
cdr3_nt: TGTGCCAGCTCACCACGGGCGGGCATGAACACTGAAGCTTTCTTT
cdr3_aa: CASSPRAGMNTEAFF

v_call: TRBV7-6
clone_size: .
d_call: .
j_call: TRBJ1-1
cdr3_nt: TGTGCCAGCAGCCCGACCGGCGCCTTGGGATATGAAGCTTTCTTT
cdr3_aa: CASSPTGALGYEAFF

v_call: TRBV5-1
clone_size: .
d_call: TRBD1
j_call: TRBJ1-6
cdr3_nt: TGCGCCAGCAGCTCGACCGCGGGACAGTCTAATTCACCCCTCCACTTT
cdr3_aa: CASSSTAGQSNSPLHF

v_call: TRBV21-1
clone_size: .
d_call: .
j_call: TRBJ1-5
cdr3_nt: TGTGCCAGCATCCCGGGGGCAGGGGGCACCAATCAGCCCCAGCATTTT
cdr3_aa: CASIPGAGGTNQPQHF

v_call: TRBV5-1
clone_size: .
d_call: TRBD1
j_call: TRBJ2-3
cdr3_nt: TGCGCCAGCAGCTCCAGACAGGGTGGAGGCACAGATACGCAGTATTTT
cdr3_aa: CASSSRQGGGTDTQYF

v_call: TRBV6-5
clone_size: .
d_call: .
j_call: TRBJ2-7
cdr3_nt: TGTGCCAGCAGTTACTCGGGACCTCGGGAAGGCTACGAGCAGTACTTC
cdr3_aa: CASSYSGPREGYEQYF

v_call: TRBV27
clone_size: .
d_call: .
j_call: TRBJ2-1
cdr3_nt: TGTGCCAGCAGCCTTAGACCGAGCTCCTACAATGAGCAGTTCTTC
cdr3_aa: CASSLRPSSYNEQFF

v_call: TRBV12-5
clone_size: few
d_call: TRBD1
j_call: TRBJ2-4
cdr3_nt: TGTGCTAGTTTGATCTCGACAGGGCAAAACATTCAGTACTTC
cdr3_aa: CASLISTGQNIQYF

v_call: TRBV19
clone_size: .
d_call: TRBD2
j_call: TRBJ2-1
cdr3_nt: TGTGCCAGTAGTAAACAGGCGGGGGGCAATGAGCAGTTCTTC
cdr3_aa: CASSKQAGGNEQFF

v_call: TRBV10-3
clone_size: .
d_call: .
j_call: TRBJ2-1
cdr3_nt: TGTGCCATCAGTGAGGACAGAGAGAGGTTCTTC
cdr3_aa: CAISEDRERFF

v_call: TRBV7-3
clone_size: .
d_call: .
j_call: TRBJ2-3
cdr3_nt: TGTGCCAGCAGCTTAAAAGCGGGCCCCACAGATACGCAGTATTTT
cdr3_aa: CASSLKAGPTDTQYF

v_call: TRBV10-3
clone_size: .
d_call: TRBD2
j_call: TRBJ2-4
cdr3_nt: TGTGCCATCAGTAGCGGGGGGGCCAAAAACATTCAGTACTTC
cdr3_aa: CAISSGGAKNIQYF

v_call: TRBV6-5
clone_size: few
d_call: .
j_call: TRBJ2-4
cdr3_nt: TGTGCCAGCAGTTCCCTTTCGGTCGAGAAGGACATTCAGTACTTC
cdr3_aa: CASSSLSVEKDIQYF

v_call: TRBV3-1/TRBV3-2
clone_size: .
d_call: .
j_call: TRBJ2-2
cdr3_nt: TGTGCCAGCAGCCAAGATCCGAGGTCCAGGGAGCTGTTTTTT
cdr3_aa: CASSQDPRSRELFF

v_call: TRBV18
clone_size: .
d_call: .
j_call: TRBJ2-3
cdr3_nt: TGTGCCAGCTCACCAAGGAAAAGGGGGGAAACGGATACGCAGTATTTT
cdr3_aa: CASSPRKRGETDTQYF